The next 11 T cell receptor beta chains were all read from a single sample in a study of cytomegalovirus exposure and HLA in healthy donors listed by TCRdb under 2017. Library prep was done by the immunoSEQ multiplex PCR assay. For the multiplex PCR, a mixture combining 60 forward primers for TCR Vbeta segments and 13 reverse primers for TCR Jbeta segments was used. TCRdb stores this immuneACCESS table with in-frame sequences only. Part of the clones is absent; in the studies checked, under half of the shortfall reflects unresolved V genes, and no reason is known for the rest. The sample table shows about 73,000 clones, and roughly 82% are seen once. Jointly, the top ten make up around an eighth of the sample. The sequenced material came from PBMCs. The receptors originated from a man aged 65 to 85 in good health and CMV-seronegative.

CDR3 sequence reads: CASSAGLRADTQYF. The CDR3 DNA reads TGTGCCAGCAGCGCTGGACTAAGGGCAGATACGCAGTATTTT. J is TRBJ2-3 and V is TRBV2; TRBD2 might be the D (6 bases). Germline V lookup: CDR1 SNHLY, CDR2 FYNNEI. V lost 6 bases, J lost 4 bases, and 14 bases lay in between. The CDR3 covers 14 residues.

The chain's CDR3 is CASSQIAGGPHNEQFF. CDR3 DNA sequence: TGTGCCAGCAGCCAAATAGCGGGAGGGCCCCACAATGAGCAGTTCTTC. The chain joins TRBV7-2 to TRBJ2-1, with 11 nucleotides matching TRBD2. Trimming cost V 5 bases and J 5 bases; bases outside gene matches: 8. Germline V CDR1 and CDR2: SGHTA, FQGNSA. This CDR3 has 16 amino acids.

The V call is TRBV4-2, the J call TRBJ2-7; TRBD2 aligns across 9 bases. The germline V gene encodes CDR1 LGHNA and CDR2 YNFKEQ. The CDR3 runs to 14 residues. With V trimmed by 1 base and J by 2 bases, 0 bases remained unmatched. The CDR3 sequence is CASSQGGGAYEQYF. The CDR3 DNA is TGTGCCAGCAGCCAAGGCGGGGGGGCCTACGAGCAGTACTTC.

The rearrangement uses TRBV7-9 and TRBJ1-2; 8 bases are shared with TRBD1. With V trimmed by 0 bases and J by 8 bases, 2 bases remained unmatched. Germline assignment: CDR1 SEHNR and CDR2 FQNEAQ (reference sequence). The CDR3 runs to 13 residues. The CDR3 protein is CASSLAAGGGYTF. The CDR3 bases are TGTGCCAGCAGCTTAGCCGCAGGGGGCGGCTACACCTTC.

The rearrangement uses TRBV6-5 and TRBJ2-3; 8 bases map to TRBD2. The trim removed 3 bases at V and 6 bases at J, leaving 8 bases unmatched. The CDR3 has 15 amino acids. Germline CDR1 is MNHEY and CDR2 is SVGAGI. CDR3 bases: TGTGCCAGCAGTTATTGGCGGGGGGCCTCGGATACGCAGTATTTT. This translates into CASSYWRGASDTQYF.

Only a few counts were recorded for this clone. V is TRBV2 and J is TRBJ2-7; possibly TRBD1 for D (6 bases). Trimming cost V 9 bases and J 6 bases, with 21 bases left between them. The CDR3 loop spans 14 amino acids. Germline CDR1 reads SNHLY; CDR2 reads FYNNEI. The CDR3: CASQSGLTGSEQYF. In DNA form, the CDR3 reads TGTGCCAGTCAATCCGGGCTGACAGGAAGCGAGCAGTACTTC. Full variable domain (missing parts from reference TRBV2 and TRBJ2-7): EPEVTQTPSHQVTQMGQEVILRCVPISNHLYFYWYRQILGQKVEFLVSFYNNEISEKSEIFDDQFSVERPDGSNFTLKIRSTKLEDSAMYFCASQSGLTGSEQYFGPGTRLTVT.

The rearrangement uses TRBV5-1 and TRBJ1-2; 10 nucleotides align to TRBD1. CDR3 size: 14 residues. V lost 4 bases to trimming and J lost 6 bases; unmatched junction nucleotides: 6. Per germline, CDR1 SGHRS and CDR2 YFSETQ. The CDR3 loop reads CASSGQGENNGYTF. CDR3 in DNA: TGCGCCAGCAGCGGACAGGGGGAAAATAATGGCTACACCTTC.

The chain recombines TRBV6-5 with TRBJ2-3; D not resolved. V was shortened by 2 bases and J by 8 bases, with 8 bases between the two germline ends. Germline V gene lookup returns CDR1 MNHEY and CDR2 SVGAGI. The CDR3 has 12 residues. In DNA form, the CDR3 reads TGTGCCAGCAGTTACACAGAAGGTACGCAGTATTTT. Translation: CASSYTEGTQYF.

This clone is a singleton in its sample. The chain is built from TRBV10-3 and TRBJ2-1; 12 bases are a match to TRBD1. The V gene end was trimmed by 0 bases and the J gene end by 10 bases; junction bases not matched to a gene: 7. The CDR3 sequence is 16 residues long. CDR1 and CDR2 (germline): ENHRY, SYGVKD. CDR3 residues: CAISESPGQGAQEQFF. In DNA form, the CDR3 reads TGTGCCATCAGTGAGTCCCCGGGACAGGGGGCGCAGGAGCAGTTCTTC.

The V and J genes are TRBV6-5 and TRBJ1-1, with D hard to call. V was clipped by 0 bases and J by 5 bases, with 13 bases between them. Germline CDR1 MNHEY, CDR2 SVGAGI. This CDR3 is built from 15 residues. CDR3 DNA sequence: TGTGCCAGCAGTTACTCGTTCGCGCCGGGGACTGAAGCTTTCTTT. It yields the protein CASSYSFAPGTEAFF.

The chain joins TRBV7-2 to TRBJ2-3; 8 positions agree with TRBD1. Per germline, CDR1 SGHTA and CDR2 FQGNSA. V was clipped by 1 base and J by 6 bases; unmatched bases: 12. The CDR3 is 17 residues long. The CDR3 is CASSLDLARGRRDTQYF. CDR3 nucleotides: TGTGCCAGCAGCTTAGACCTCGCCAGGGGGCGCCGGGATACGCAGTATTTT.